The 30 T cell receptor beta chains listed next were all sequenced from one sample in a study of T cells in Graves' hyperthyroidism and ophthalmopathy. RNA transcripts provided the source from which TCR beta CDR3 regions were amplified. RT-PCR in the first round (using the HTBI primer set) targeted the TCR CDR3. One entry per CDR3 protein results from TCRdb running MiXCR on the multiplex PCR reads. The table lists a few hundred thousand distinct CDR3 sequences, approximately 15% of them singletons. Sequenced input: blood. The receptors shown here come from a woman aged 30 to 39 with Graves' hyperthyroidism that later progressed to Graves' ophthalmopathy.

There are many counts of this clonotype. The CDR3 nucleotides are TGCGCCAGCAGCTTGGAATCGACTACCCCGGGCGAGCAGTACTTC. As protein: CASSLESTTPGEQYF. This sequence joins TRBV5-1 and TRBJ2-7, with TRBD2 as a possible D gene (5 bases). The length of the CDR3 is 15 residues. Germline lookup yields CDR1 SGHRS and CDR2 YFSETQ. V lost 0 bases and J lost 6, with 16 bases in between.

This clonotype was seen many times. The V gene is TRBV28, the J gene TRBJ2-1; tentatively, D is TRBD1 or TRBD2 (5 bases each). Between the trimmed V and J ends, which lost 5 bases and 2 bases, there was a span of 16 bases. The CDR3 is 16 amino acids. The germline V gene has CDR1 MDHEN and CDR2 SYDVKM. The CDR3 sequence is CASSPPEGPAYNEQFF. DNA for the CDR3: TGTGCCAGCAGTCCACCTGAGGGGCCCGCCTACAATGAGCAGTTCTTC.

The V gene is TRBV15, the J gene TRBJ2-5, with 12 bases matching TRBD2. J was trimmed by 5 bases and V by 3 bases; bases with no gene match: 4. The CDR3 consists of 15 residues. Germline CDR1 reads LNHNV; CDR2 reads YYDKDF (reference sequence). The CDR3 bases are TGTGCCACCAGCAGCGGACTAGCGGGACTGGAGACCCAGTACTTC. This gives the protein CATSSGLAGLETQYF. The variable domain in full, with the rest retrieved from reference TRBV15 and TRBJ2-5, is DAMVIQNPRYQVTQFGKPVTLSCSQTLNHNVMYWYQQKSSQAPKLLFHYYDKDFNNEADTPDNFQSRRPNTSFCFLDIRSPGLGDTAMYLCATSSGLAGLETQYFGPGTRLLVL.

Ten or more counts support this clonotype. V usage is TRBV6-2 or TRBV6-3 and J usage is TRBJ1-1; D gene unclear. The V end lost 6 bases, the J end lost 0 bases, and 17 bases lay between the germline ends. Germline loops: CDR1 MNHEY, CDR2 SVGEGT. The CDR3 runs to 16 residues. Here the CDR3 DNA reads TGTGCCAGCAGCACGAGGGCCACCCTTATGAACACTGAAGCTTTCTTT. Amino acid sequence: CASSTRATLMNTEAFF.

Many counts were recorded for this clonotype. The chain recombines TRBV12-3 or TRBV12-4 with TRBJ2-3, with no clear D. V was shortened by 2 bases and J by 0 bases, with 9 bases between the two germline ends. This CDR3 has 15 residues. CDR3 residues: CASSLYSGSTDTQYF. The CDR3 bases are TGTGCCAGCAGTTTATATTCCGGGAGCACAGATACGCAGTATTTT.

The chain links TRBV20-1 to TRBJ2-7; D gene ambiguous. The CDR3 is made up of 14 amino acids. Trimming shortened V by 6 bases and J by 2 bases, and 17 bases separated the two germline ends. From germline, CDR1 is DFQATT and CDR2 SNEGSKA (reference sequence). The CDR3 region is CSAAPTGNAYEQYF. DNA for the CDR3: TGCAGTGCCGCCCCGACTGGCAACGCCTACGAGCAGTACTTC.

This clonotype was observed a handful of times. The rearrangement links TRBV24-1 to TRBJ2-2; no firm D call. The germline V gene encodes CDR1 KGHDR and CDR2 SFDVKD. Trimming took off 3 bases at V and 1 base at J, with 8 bases between the two ends. The length of the CDR3 is 15 residues. Here the CDR3 reads CATSDGPKNTGELFF. The CDR3, as DNA: TGTGCCACCAGTGATGGTCCAAAGAACACCGGGGAGCTGTTTTTT.

The rearrangement links TRBV7-2 to TRBJ2-3; 9 bases are shared with TRBD1. The CDR3 has 15 residues. Unmatched junction bases numbered 4, after V lost 4 bases and J lost 2 bases. Germline V gene sequence: CDR1 SGHTA, CDR2 FQGNSA. In DNA, the CDR3 is TGTGCCAGCAGCTCACAGGGGGCCTCCACAGATACGCAGTATTTT. This sequence encodes CASSSQGASTDTQYF. Full variable domain (remainder filled in from reference TRBV7-2 and TRBJ2-3): GAGVSQSPSNKVTEKGKDVELRCDPISGHTALYWYRQSLGQGLEFLIYFQGNSAPDKSGLPSDRFSAERTGGSVSTLTIQRTQQEDSAVYLCASSSQGASTDTQYFGPGTRLTVL.

This clonotype was recorded many times. The J gene is TRBJ1-1, the V gene TRBV12-3 or TRBV12-4, with unresolved D. V shed 5 bases and J shed 8 bases, with 24 bases lying between them. The CDR3 runs 16 residues. The CDR3 coding sequence is TGTGCCAGCAGTCCCCAGCACCGGTTAGGACTTAGCGAAGCTTTCTTT. It specifies CASSPQHRLGLSEAFF.

In this sample, this clonotype turned up many times. The genes are TRBV28 and TRBJ2-7; 11 nucleotides agree with TRBD1. The junction had 7 bases not matched to a gene; V was cut back by 5 bases and J by 7 bases. The CDR3 loop spans 14 amino acids. Germline V gives CDR1 MDHEN, CDR2 SYDVKM. Here the CDR3 reads CASSQDRGRVEQYF. The CDR3 bases are TGTGCCAGCAGTCAGGACAGGGGGCGTGTGGAGCAGTACTTC.

V usage is TRBV9 and J usage is TRBJ2-7, with D perhaps matching TRBD1 (5 bases). Germline-derived CDR1 and CDR2 are SGDLS and YYNGEE. Trimming cost V 4 bases and J 3 bases, with 14 bases left between them. The CDR3 totals 14 residues. The CDR3 region has the DNA TGTGCCAGCAGCCCGGAAGGGGCCTTCTACGAGCAGTACTTC. Translating gives CASSPEGAFYEQYF.

This clonotype was recorded at least ten times. V is TRBV10-3 and J is TRBJ1-2, with D perhaps TRBD1 (5 bases). Trimming removed 3 bases from V and 2 bases from J, with 13 bases in between. This CDR3 region has 15 residues. The V gene's germline CDR1 is ENHRY and CDR2 SYGVKD. The CDR3 nucleotides read TGTGCCATCAGTGATTCCCCAGCAGGGAACTATGGCTACACCTTC. Translation: CAISDSPAGNYGYTF.

This chain joins TRBV4-1 and TRBJ2-1; D unclear. This CDR3 has 15 amino acids. CDR1 is MGHRA and CDR2 is YSYEKL in the germline V gene. Deletions cut 6 bases from V and 2 bases from J, with 14 bases between. The CDR3 region is CASSSLVNAYNEQFF. DNA of the CDR3: TGCGCCAGCAGTTCTCTAGTCAACGCCTACAATGAGCAGTTCTTC.

This clonotype was seen repeatedly, ten times or more. V is TRBV28 and J is TRBJ2-7; 15 bases are a match to TRBD2. The V gene's germline CDR1 is MDHEN and CDR2 SYDVKM. V was clipped by 5 bases and J by 6 bases; unmatched bases: 8. This CDR3 has 16 residues. The CDR3 sequence: CASSPGLAGGAAEQYF. For the CDR3, the DNA is TGTGCCAGCAGTCCCGGACTAGCGGGAGGGGCGGCCGAGCAGTACTTC.

In its sample, this clonotype was seen many times. The rearrangement uses TRBV12-3 or TRBV12-4 and TRBJ1-1; D gene uncertain. V was pared by 6 bases and J by 2 bases, with 13 bases between. The CDR3 runs to 14 residues. The CDR3 DNA reads as TGTGCCAGCAGCTACAGCGAGATTAACACTGAAGCTTTCTTT. As protein: CASSYSEINTEAFF.

The genes are TRBV28 and TRBJ2-7; D may be TRBD2 (6 bases). Germline lookup yields CDR1 MDHEN and CDR2 SYDVKM. V was pared by 6 bases and J by 1 base, with 13 bases between. The CDR3 runs 14 residues. The CDR3 DNA reads TGTGCCAGCAGCGAGACTAGTTGGTCCTACGAGCAGTACTTC. It yields the protein CASSETSWSYEQYF.

This clonotype has ten or more counts. The chain couples TRBV2 to TRBJ1-5; a possible D gene is TRBD1 (5 bases). The CDR3 totals 15 residues. Germline CDR1 SNHLY, CDR2 FYNNEI. V lost 6 bases, J lost 0 bases, and 12 bases lay in between. As DNA, the CDR3 is TGTGCCAGCAGGACCGGGACGGATAGCAATCAGCCCCAGCATTTT. Its protein product is CASRTGTDSNQPQHF.

This clonotype was seen many times. V gene TRBV5-5 combines with J gene TRBJ2-2; D is tentatively TRBD1 or TRBD2 (5 bases each). Trimming took off 2 bases at V and 2 bases at J, with 10 bases between the two ends. The CDR3 loop spans 15 amino acids. From germline, CDR1 is SGHKS and CDR2 YYEKEE (reference sequence). CDR3 sequence (DNA): TGTGCCAGCAGCTTAGAGGGGCTAAACACCGGGGAGCTGTTTTTT. Encoded protein: CASSLEGLNTGELFF.

This clonotype was recorded a few times. The V and J genes are TRBV5-1 and TRBJ2-7; TRBD2 agrees at 8 bases. This CDR3 is 14 amino acids long. With 4 bases clipped from V and 6 bases from J, the junction kept 9 bases outside the gene matches. Germline loops: CDR1 SGHRS, CDR2 YFSETQ. The CDR3 loop reads CASSTSGGGTEQYF. The DNA of the CDR3 is TGCGCCAGCAGCACTTCGGGGGGGGGAACCGAGCAGTACTTC.

This clonotype was seen many times. V gene TRBV11-3 combines with J gene TRBJ2-1; D call uncertain. V lost 6 bases to trimming and J lost 2 bases, with 8 bases between them. Germline V lookup: CDR1 SGHNT, CDR2 YENEEA. The CDR3 covers 13 residues. The CDR3 sequence: CASSQGTYNEQFF. The CDR3, as DNA: TGTGCCAGCAGTCAAGGAACCTACAATGAGCAGTTCTTC. Full variable domain (outside the CDR3, taken from reference TRBV11-3 and TRBJ2-1): EAGVVQSPRYKIIEKKQPVAFWCNPISGHNTLYWYLQNLGQGPELLIRYENEEAVDDSQLPKDRFSAERLKGVDSTLKIQPAELGDSAVYLCASSQGTYNEQFFGPGTRLTVL.

This clonotype has a count of ten or more. This chain joins TRBV12-3 or TRBV12-4 and TRBJ2-2, with D possibly matching TRBD1 (6 bases). The CDR3 is 17 residues long. V lost 5 bases and J 7 bases, leaving 23 bases between the germline ends. The CDR3 region has the DNA TGTGCCAGCAGTCCCCTGTTTGGGAACAGGGTGAGCGGGGAGCTGTTTTTT. This translates into CASSPLFGNRVSGELFF.

This chain joins TRBV29-1 and TRBJ2-4; no reliable D call. The CDR3 is 10 amino acids. The ends were cut back, 7 bases at V and 13 bases at J, with 14 bases in the middle. The germline gives CDR1 SQVTM, CDR2 ANQGSEA. The DNA for the CDR3 is TGCAGCGCCATCGCACAAAAACAGTACTTC. Protein sequence: CSAIAQKQYF.

This clonotype was found many times. J is TRBJ2-7 and V is TRBV7-9, with 12 bases matching TRBD2. The germline CDR1 and CDR2 sequences are SEHNR and FQNEAQ (reference sequence). The CDR3 covers 21 residues. V gave up 5 bases and J gave up 2 bases; unmatched junction bases: 22. This CDR3 reads CASSPTSGSISSKLNTYEQYF. Written as DNA, the CDR3 is TGTGCCAGCAGCCCGACTAGCGGGAGTATAAGCTCCAAACTAAATACCTACGAGCAGTACTTC.

This clonotype was recorded many times. V is TRBV19 and J is TRBJ2-3; D is tentatively TRBD1 or TRBD2 (6 bases each). Between the trimmed V and J ends, which lost 7 bases and 3 bases, there was a span of 17 bases. The CDR3 spans 15 residues. Germline CDR1 is LNHDA and CDR2 is SQIVND (reference sequence). CDR3 in DNA: TGTGCCAGTACCCTGGGGGGCCCTGAGACAGATACGCAGTATTTT. Amino acid sequence: CASTLGGPETDTQYF.

The gene calls are TRBV10-3 and TRBJ1-1; D unclear. V lost 4 bases and J lost 0, with 9 bases in between. The CDR3 spans 14 residues. The germline V gene has CDR1 ENHRY and CDR2 SYGVKD. CDR3 coding DNA: TGTGCCATCAGTGTGGGCAGTATGAACACTGAAGCTTTCTTT. Translated, it gives CAISVGSMNTEAFF.

The table lists this clonotype with many counts. The chain is built from TRBV9 and TRBJ1-1, with a weak D call TRBD1 (5 bases). Looked up from germline, CDR1 is SGDLS and CDR2 is YYNGEE. The CDR3 consists of 14 residues. V shed 0 bases and J shed 5 bases, with 11 bases lying between them. The chain's CDR3 is CASSVAGRGTEAFF. The CDR3 coding sequence is TGTGCCAGCAGCGTAGCCGGGAGGGGAACTGAAGCTTTCTTT.

This clonotype was recorded at least ten times. The chain joins TRBV6-1 to TRBJ1-4; D gene unclear. CDR3 length equals 16 residues. Germline CDR1 reads MNHNS; CDR2 reads SASEGT. Trimming removed 6 bases from V and 0 bases from J, with 14 bases in between. The CDR3: CASRPSLQATNEKLFF. Written as DNA, the CDR3 is TGTGCCAGCAGACCCAGCCTGCAAGCAACTAATGAAAAACTGTTTTTT.

This clonotype was observed many times. The rearrangement uses TRBV12-3 or TRBV12-4 and TRBJ1-2, with D perhaps TRBD1 (5 bases). Trimming pared 5 bases from V and 4 bases from J, leaving 17 bases between. The CDR3 sequence is 15 residues long. The CDR3 nucleotides are TGTGCCAGCAGTCTCAAGGGACGGGAACTCTATGGCTACACCTTC. Translation: CASSLKGRELYGYTF.

A remark on this clonotype: This may stem from a read error, because a much larger clone lies one nucleotide away. The V and J genes are TRBV9 and TRBJ2-3; tentatively, D is TRBD1 (6 bases). This CDR3 contains 17 residues. V shed 0 bases and J shed 0 bases, with 14 bases lying between them. Germline CDR1 SGDLS, CDR2 YYNGEE. CDR3 nucleotide sequence: TGTGCCAGCAGCGTAGAGGGACGGGACAAGAGCACAGATACGCAGTATTTT. Its protein product is CASSVEGRDKSTDTQYF.

Ten or more counts support this clonotype. The gene calls are TRBV3-1 and TRBJ1-1, with D perhaps TRBD1 (5 bases). The V end lost 1 base, the J end lost 1 base, and 16 bases lay between the germline ends. This CDR3 is 17 amino acids long. The germline CDR1 and CDR2 sequences are LGHDT and YNNKEL (reference sequence). The DNA for the CDR3 is TGTGCCAGCAGCCAAGGGTGGGGGACGGCGAGGAACACTGAAGCTTTCTTT. Residues: CASSQGWGTARNTEAFF. The full variable domain, completed using reference TRBV3-1 and TRBJ1-1, is DTAVSQTPKYLVTQMGNDKSIKCEQNLGHDTMYWYKQDSKKFLKIMFSYNNKELIINETVPNRFSPKSPDKAHLNLHINSLELGDSAVYFCASSQGWGTARNTEAFFGQGTRLTVV.